The 8 T cell receptor beta chains presented below share a single source sample, sequenced in a study of memory CD4+ T cells and cytomegalovirus serostatus. Single viable CD3+CD4+CD8-CD45RO+ cells were sorted as the memory CD4+ T cells. Sequenced by immunoSEQ multiplex PCR; TCRdb stores in-frame clones only, minus some. The data hold just over 45,000 clones, with around four fifths observed a single time. Material for sequencing was memory CD4+ T cells from blood. These receptor sequences come from an adult in good health and CMV-seronegative.

The gene calls are TRBV27 and TRBJ2-7, with TRBD2 identical over 8 bases. CDR1 is MNHEY and CDR2 is SMNVEV in the germline V gene (reference sequence). This CDR3 is 16 amino acids long. The trim removed 5 bases at V and 2 bases at J, leaving 11 bases unmatched. The CDR3 here is CASSPQGRGATYEQYF. The CDR3 DNA sequence: TGTGCCAGCAGTCCCCAAGGGCGGGGGGCGACCTACGAGCAGTACTTC.

This chain joins TRBV19 and TRBJ1-1; weak D call: TRBD1 (6 bases). Germline CDR1 is LNHDA and CDR2 is SQIVND (reference sequence). This CDR3 is built from 13 residues. Trimming removed 9 bases at V and 9 bases at J, with 20 bases between. The CDR3 protein is CASSLLLGGQAFF. The CDR3 nucleotides are TGTGCCAGCAGCCTCCTGCTAGGGGGGCAAGCTTTCTTT.

The chain recombines TRBV29-1 with TRBJ1-5; D is undetermined. The germline gives CDR1 SQVTM, CDR2 ANQGSEA. The V gene lost 1 base and the J gene lost 2 bases, with 9 bases spanning the gap. The CDR3 length is 14 residues. The CDR3 region has the DNA TGCAGCGTTGAAGTGAGCGGGGGCAATCAGCCCCAGCATTTT. This translates into CSVEVSGGNQPQHF.

This clone appeared a single time. The genes are TRBV11-2 and TRBJ2-1; D is undetermined. The CDR3 spans 11 residues. Germline V lookup: CDR1 SGHAT, CDR2 FQNNGV. Trimming cost V 0 bases and J 6 bases, with 0 bases left between them. The CDR3 region has the DNA TGTGCCAGCAGCTTAGACAATGAGCAGTTCTTC. Translated: CASSLDNEQFF.

This chain connects TRBV2 to TRBJ2-5; no definite D call. V dropped 7 bases and J dropped 0 bases, with 6 bases sitting between them. Germline assignment: CDR1 SNHLY and CDR2 FYNNEI. This CDR3 spans 12 amino acids. CDR3 DNA sequence: TGTGCCAGCAACCGAGACCAAGAGACCCAGTACTTC. This encodes CASNRDQETQYF.

The V and J genes are TRBV2 and TRBJ2-3; D may be TRBD2 (6 bases). This CDR3 is 16 amino acids long. The V end was cut by 8 bases, the J end by 0 bases, with 18 bases between. Looked up from germline, CDR1 is SNHLY and CDR2 is FYNNEI. The CDR3 nucleotides are TGTGCCAGCCTCAGCCTCGGGGGAACTAGCACAGATACGCAGTATTTT. Residues: CASLSLGGTSTDTQYF.

The chain couples TRBV6-1 to TRBJ1-2; D is uncertain. The CDR3 spans 14 residues. Germline CDR1 MNHNS, CDR2 SASEGT. Trimming took off 5 bases at V and 3 bases at J, with 13 bases between the two ends. This CDR3 reads CASSQEGSYYGYTF. The CDR3 DNA reads TGTGCCAGCAGTCAAGAGGGCTCCTACTATGGCTACACCTTC.

The chain couples TRBV5-6 to TRBJ2-5; TRBD1 is a possible D gene (5 bases). V was trimmed by 0 bases and J by 3 bases, leaving 12 bases between them. The CDR3 is made up of 15 amino acids. Germline CDR1 reads SGHDT; CDR2 reads YYEEEE. The CDR3 DNA reads TGTGCCAGCAGCTTGGTCCAAGGCAGGGAAGAGACCCAGTACTTC. Translating gives CASSLVQGREETQYF.